These 26 T cell receptor beta chains were all obtained from the same sample, sequenced in a study of molecular identifiers for immune sequencing clone quantification. TCRdb re-analysed the PCR reads in MiXCR, keeping a single row per CDR3 protein. Here the sample spans roughly 7,700 distinct CDR3 sequences, around 31% being singletons. Sequenced material: naive CD8+ T cells from blood, with Jurkat cell RNA spiked in. The subset was: FACS-sorted CD8+CD4-CCR7+CD45RA+ naive T cells. All receptors derive from a human donor in good health. Some libraries in this study had Jurkat cell RNA spiked in.

This clonotype came up a few times. J is TRBJ2-3 and V is TRBV28; 8 positions match TRBD1. The CDR3 has 15 amino acids. The germline CDR1 and CDR2 sequences are MDHEN and SYDVKM. V lost 8 bases and J lost 0; bases outside the gene matches: 7. The CDR3: CASSQGDRSTDTQYF. The CDR3 DNA reads TGTGCCAGCTCCCAGGGGGACAGGAGCACAGATACGCAGTATTTT.

The rearrangement joins TRBV5-3 to TRBJ2-7; D not resolved. TRBV5-3 is classed as an ORF, of uncertain function. V shed 3 bases and J shed 2 bases, with 15 bases lying between them. This CDR3 region has 15 residues. Written as DNA, the CDR3 is TGTGCCAGAAGCTCTAACACAGCGACCACCTACGAGCAGTACTTC. It translates to CARSSNTATTYEQYF.

Of note for this clonotype: At one of its ends the junction is not consistent with the germline gene, which may arise from a read error. The gene calls are TRBV27 and TRBJ1-4; possible D gene TRBD1, 5 bases. CDR1 MNHEY and CDR2 SMNVEV come from the germline V gene (reference sequence). The CDR3 runs 15 residues. CDR3 nucleotides: TGTGCCAGCAGTTTATTTGGCCCGGGGGTGGAAACACTGTTTTTT. Translation: CASSLFGPGVETLFF.

The rearrangement joins TRBV27 to TRBJ1-5; 7 bases are a match to TRBD1. The V gene's germline CDR1 is MNHEY and CDR2 SMNVEV (reference sequence). This CDR3 is 14 amino acids long. Germline trimming cut 5 bases from V and 4 bases from J; bases unmatched to any gene: 5. The CDR3 coding sequence is TGTGCCAGCAGTCCCCAGACAGGGAATCAGCCCCAGCATTTT. This encodes CASSPQTGNQPQHF.

This clonotype occurred a few times. The CDR3 coding sequence is TGCGCCAGCAGCCAAGTGGGAGGACAGCGAACCCCGAACACTGAAGCTTTCTTT. It yields the protein CASSQVGGQRTPNTEAFF. The chain carries TRBV4-3 and TRBJ1-1; a weak D match, TRBD1 (6 bases). Germline CDR1 is LGHNA and CDR2 is YSLEER. V lost 1 base, J lost 1 base, and 19 bases lay in between. The CDR3 has 18 amino acids.

The rearrangement uses TRBV11-2 and TRBJ2-7; D call uncertain. The CDR3 runs to 15 residues. V was shortened by 5 bases and J by 4 bases, with 18 bases between the two germline ends. CDR1 SGHAT and CDR2 FQNNGV come from the germline V gene. The CDR3 is CASSILAVVRYEQYF. Written as DNA, the CDR3 is TGTGCCAGCAGCATTCTGGCCGTGGTCCGATACGAGCAGTACTTC. Variable domain in full (rest from reference TRBV11-2 and TRBJ2-7): EAGVAQSPRYKIIEKRQSVAFWCNPISGHATLYWYQQILGQGPKLLIQFQNNGVVDDSQLPKDRFSAERLKGVDSTLKIQPAKLEDSAVYLCASSILAVVRYEQYFGPGTRLTVT.

The rearrangement joins TRBV23-1 to TRBJ2-1, with D tentatively TRBD1 (6 bases). Being an ORF, TRBV23-1 has a function that is uncertain. The CDR3 is made up of 17 amino acids. Trimming cost V 0 bases and J 0 bases, with 12 bases left between them. DNA of the CDR3: TGCGCCAGCAGTCAATCGACAGGCGCCCGCTCCTACAATGAGCAGTTCTTC. Translating gives CASSQSTGARSYNEQFF.

The chain has TRBV7-2 and TRBJ1-2; D remains ambiguous. The CDR3 consists of 14 residues. Trimming removed 3 bases from V and 3 bases from J, with 11 bases in between. Germline V gives CDR1 SGHTA, CDR2 FQGNSA. CDR3 DNA sequence: TGTGCCAGCAGCTTTGAACCGCCGCACTATGGCTACACCTTC. The encoded protein is CASSFEPPHYGYTF.

This rearrangement joins TRBV6-5 to TRBJ1-4; possible D gene TRBD1, 5 bases. This CDR3 spans 14 amino acids. V lost 4 bases and J 5 bases, leaving 11 bases between the germline ends. Germline loops: CDR1 MNHEY, CDR2 SVGAGI. The CDR3 nucleotides read TGTGCCAGCAGTTTGATAGGGGCGAATGAAAAACTGTTTTTT. Translation gives CASSLIGANEKLFF.

This clonotype showed up just a few times. The chain recombines TRBV18 with TRBJ1-1; 7 bases fit TRBD1. J was trimmed by 10 bases and V by 5 bases; bases with no gene match: 19. Germline V lookup: CDR1 KGHSH, CDR2 LQKENI. The CDR3 extends over 16 amino acids. CDR3 amino acids: CASSDWDSLQTEGAFF. CDR3 nucleotide sequence: TGTGCCAGCTCAGATTGGGACAGTTTACAAACAGAAGGAGCTTTCTTT.

Details on this clonotype: The conserved phenylalanine or tryptophan normally closing the CDR3 is absent here, so this likely arose from a read error. The CDR3 protein is CASSFDREDQPQHI. The CDR3 nucleotides read TGTGCCAGCAGTTTTGACAGGGAGGACCAGCCCCAGCATATT. The chain recombines TRBV12-3 or TRBV12-4 with TRBJ1-5, with TRBD1 matching 7 bases. V lost 3 bases and J lost 7; bases outside the gene matches: 6. CDR3 size: 14 residues.

Remarks on this clonotype: A much larger clone is a single base away; this may be a read error. The V and J genes are TRBV6-2 or TRBV6-3 and TRBJ2-5; D not resolved. CDR1 MNHEY and CDR2 SVGEGT come from the germline V gene. This CDR3 is 14 amino acids long. CDR3 in DNA: TGTGCCAGCAGTTACCAGGCAGAACAAGAGCCCCAGTACTTC. It specifies CASSYQAEQEPQYF.

The chain uses TRBV20-1 and TRBJ2-7; D uncertain. Germline V lookup: CDR1 DFQATT, CDR2 SNEGSKA (reference sequence). With 0 bases removed from V and 2 bases from J, the gap between germline ends came to 11 bases. This CDR3 comprises 14 residues. CDR3 nucleotides: TGCAGTGCTAGAGATTCCACGCCGGCCTACGAGCAGTACTTC. Translated: CSARDSTPAYEQYF.

This clonotype was picked up a small number of times. The CDR3: CSARTGEGYEQYF. CDR3 coding DNA: TGCAGCGCTCGGACAGGGGAAGGCTACGAGCAGTACTTC. The chain combines TRBV29-1 with TRBJ2-7, with 9 positions matching TRBD1. Germline V CDR1 and CDR2: SQVTM, ANQGSEA. This CDR3 has 13 residues. The V gene end was trimmed by 7 bases and the J gene end by 3 bases; junction bases not matched to a gene: 7.

The chain joins TRBV6-5 to TRBJ2-3; no clear D. The ends were cut back, 0 bases at V and 2 bases at J, with 15 bases in the middle. The CDR3 extends over 17 amino acids. The V gene's germline CDR1 is MNHEY and CDR2 SVGAGI. The CDR3 region has the DNA TGTGCCAGCAGTTACTCGAGGAAGCTGGGCTACACAGATACGCAGTATTTT. Translation: CASSYSRKLGYTDTQYF.

The chain carries TRBV29-1 and TRBJ2-3; D possibly corresponds to TRBD1 (6 bases). Germline V lookup: CDR1 SQVTM, CDR2 ANQGSEA. V was pared by 5 bases and J by 1 base, with 22 bases between. The CDR3 spans 17 residues. The CDR3 bases are TGCAGCGTTCACAGGGTTGAAGGGAATGCCCGCACAGATACGCAGTATTTT. It codes for CSVHRVEGNARTDTQYF.

The rearrangement links TRBV12-3 or TRBV12-4 to TRBJ2-3; D unresolved. The CDR3 consists of 15 residues. The V gene lost 3 bases and the J gene lost 0 bases, with 10 bases spanning the gap. The CDR3 loop is CASSFGGSSTDTQYF. The CDR3 nucleotides are TGTGCCAGCAGTTTTGGCGGATCTAGCACAGATACGCAGTATTTT.

This clonotype appeared a few times. Here the CDR3 reads CASSQTGDTEAFF. The CDR3 DNA reads TGTGCCAGCAGTCAAACAGGGGACACTGAAGCTTTCTTT. The V and J genes are TRBV6-5 and TRBJ1-1; 7 nucleotides align to TRBD1. CDR1 and CDR2 from the germline V gene are MNHEY and SVGAGI. The CDR3 is 13 amino acids. Germline trimming cut 5 bases from V and 3 bases from J; bases unmatched to any gene: 3.

This clonotype was seen a few times. The J gene is TRBJ2-7, the V gene TRBV19; 11 bases agree with TRBD2. The CDR3 is made up of 15 amino acids. The germline V gene has CDR1 LNHDA and CDR2 SQIVND (reference sequence). With V trimmed by 5 bases and J by 2 bases, 5 bases remained unmatched. CDR3 protein: CASSPGLADTYEQYF. The DNA of the CDR3 is TGTGCCAGTAGTCCGGGACTAGCGGACACCTACGAGCAGTACTTC.

This clonotype was picked up a small number of times. This chain connects TRBV19 to TRBJ1-5; 7 bases are shared with TRBD1. The CDR3 consists of 14 residues. Germline V gene sequence: CDR1 LNHDA, CDR2 SQIVND (reference sequence). V was clipped by 3 bases and J by 3 bases; unmatched bases: 2. The CDR3 region is CASSIQGVNQPQHF. The CDR3 DNA reads as TGTGCCAGTAGTATCCAGGGGGTCAATCAGCCCCAGCATTTT.

Comment on this clonotype: One junction end disagrees with the germline gene, perhaps due to a read error. The rearrangement uses TRBV28 and TRBJ1-5, with 8 positions matching TRBD1. Germline V CDR1 and CDR2: MDHEN, SYDVKM. The CDR3 is 15 amino acids. The chain's CDR3 is CASSSDRGGNQPQRF. DNA of the CDR3: TGTGCCAGCAGTTCTGACAGGGGAGGCAATCAGCCCCAGCGTTTT.

This clonotype was counted only a few times. The rearrangement uses TRBV11-2 and TRBJ1-2, with D uncertain. The CDR3 is made up of 13 amino acids. Deletions cut 1 base from V and 0 bases from J, with 3 bases between. Germline CDR1 is SGHAT and CDR2 is FQNNGV. CDR3: CASSLGANYGYTF. CDR3 nucleotide sequence: TGTGCCAGCAGCTTAGGGGCTAACTATGGCTACACCTTC.

On this clonotype itself: Because the CDR3's place on the DNA is in doubt, the DNA is left out and the CDR3 is given as listed by TCRdb. V usage is TRBV7-5 and J usage is TRBJ2-3. TRBV7-5 is classified as a pseudogene. The CDR3 extends over 16 residues, inclusive of both ends. The CDR3 loop is CISVPEAQKPTDTQYF.

The genes are TRBV6-2 or TRBV6-3 and TRBJ2-7; D tentatively reads TRBD1 or TRBD2 (5 bases each). The CDR3 is made up of 17 amino acids. The germline gives CDR1 MNHEY, CDR2 SVGEGT. V was clipped by 4 bases and J by 4 bases, with 23 bases between them. In nucleotides, the CDR3 is TGTGCCAGCAGTTCAGACTCCTGGGACCATGGGTTATACGAGCAGTACTTC. It yields the protein CASSSDSWDHGLYEQYF.

This clonotype was counted only a few times. The CDR3 nucleotides read TGTGCCAGCAGCTTAAGACTAGCGGTGAGCTACGAGCAGTACTTC. This sequence encodes CASSLRLAVSYEQYF. The rearrangement uses TRBV7-2 and TRBJ2-7, with 9 bases aligning to TRBD2. CDR1 SGHTA and CDR2 FQGNSA come from the germline V gene. The CDR3 runs 15 residues. V trimming: 2 bases; J trimming: 3 bases; junction bases outside the gene matches: 5.

This clonotype appeared a few times. The CDR3 nucleotides read TGTGCCAGCTCACCCAGGGTTTTGGGCGCCGAGACCCAGTACTTC. It codes for CASSPRVLGAETQYF. The V call is TRBV18, the J call TRBJ2-5; tentatively, D is TRBD1 (5 bases). Germline V lookup: CDR1 KGHSH, CDR2 LQKENI. V dropped 3 bases and J dropped 5 bases, with 16 bases sitting between them. The CDR3 has 15 residues.